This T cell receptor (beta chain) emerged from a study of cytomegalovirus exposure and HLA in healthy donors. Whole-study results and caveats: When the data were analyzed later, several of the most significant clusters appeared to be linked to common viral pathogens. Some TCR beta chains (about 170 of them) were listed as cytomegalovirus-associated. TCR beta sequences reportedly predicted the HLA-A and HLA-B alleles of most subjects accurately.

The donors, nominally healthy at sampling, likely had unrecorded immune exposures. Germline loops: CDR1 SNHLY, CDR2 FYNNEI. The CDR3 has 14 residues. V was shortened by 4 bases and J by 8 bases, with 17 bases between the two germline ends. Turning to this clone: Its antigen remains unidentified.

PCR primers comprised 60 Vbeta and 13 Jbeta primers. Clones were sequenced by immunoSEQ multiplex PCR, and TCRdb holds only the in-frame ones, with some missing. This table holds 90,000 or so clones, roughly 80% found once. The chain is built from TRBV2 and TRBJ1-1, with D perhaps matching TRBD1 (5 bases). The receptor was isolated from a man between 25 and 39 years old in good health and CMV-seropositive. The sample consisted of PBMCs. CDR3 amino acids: CASSADRSYSEAFF. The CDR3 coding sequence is TGTGCCAGCAGTGCAGACAGATCGTACTCCGAAGCTTTCTTT.